This T cell receptor beta chain was profiled in a study of CD8 T cells in ankylosing spondylitis. This clonotype occurred a few times. What it binds is not known. TCRdb reprocessed the 5' RACE reads with MiXCR, giving one entry per CDR3 protein. The sample contains 400,000 to 450,000 distinct CDR3 sequences, 17% of which appear only once. The CDR3 extends over 18 amino acids. Per germline, CDR1 SGHRS and CDR2 YFSETQ. The V end was cut by 2 bases, the J end by 4 bases, with 22 bases between. Notes on the study in general: A motif of 7 to 9 highly homologous TCR beta variants was seen as apparently characteristic of ankylosing spondylitis blood.

Specimen: blood, either unsorted or a sorted T cell fraction (not recorded which). The source of this sequence is a male donor with ankylosing spondylitis. The chain couples TRBV5-1 to TRBJ1-3; D may be TRBD1 (5 bases). DNA of the CDR3: TGCGCCAGCAGCTTCGGACATTCGACGGCATCCAGCGGAAACACCATATATTTT. This codes for CASSFGHSTASSGNTIYF.